The 25 T cell receptor beta chains reported below all come from one sample, sequenced in a study of Graves' ophthalmopathy and Graves' hyperthyroidism. The authors amplified TCR beta CDR3 regions, and they did so from RNA transcripts for repertoire sequencing. HTBI primers primed a first-round RT-PCR, and a second-round multiplex PCR followed. TCRdb re-analysed the multiplex PCR reads in MiXCR, keeping a single row per CDR3 protein. The sample includes roughly 700,000 distinct CDR3 sequences, 35% to 50% seen only once; the top ten take 44%. The specimen was peripheral blood. These receptors were collected from an adult man with Graves' ophthalmopathy.

This chain joins TRBV20-1 and TRBJ2-7; TRBD1 matches at 8 bases. Trimming removed 6 bases from V and 4 bases from J; junction bases left unmatched: 14. The CDR3 length is 15 residues. Looked up from germline, CDR1 is DFQATT and CDR2 is SNEGSKA (reference sequence). The CDR3 sequence is CSAPASDRDVYEQYF. CDR3 DNA: TGCAGTGCCCCGGCCTCGGACAGGGACGTTTACGAGCAGTACTTC.

This clonotype appeared a single time. The chain uses TRBV24-1 and TRBJ1-5, with a possible D match to TRBD1 (5 bases). Germline lookup yields CDR1 KGHDR and CDR2 SFDVKD. The V gene lost 7 bases and the J gene lost 3 bases, with 15 bases spanning the gap. The CDR3 covers 15 residues. CDR3 coding DNA: TGTGCCACCAGCGCCACCCCGACAGACAATCAGCCCCAGCATTTT. Amino acid sequence: CATSATPTDNQPQHF.

This clonotype appeared a few times. This CDR3 reads CASSRTGTLSSYEQYF. The CDR3 DNA reads as TGTGCCAGCAGTCGAACCGGGACACTTAGCTCCTACGAGCAGTACTTC. This chain connects TRBV28 to TRBJ2-7; tentatively, D is TRBD1 (6 bases). Per germline, CDR1 MDHEN and CDR2 SYDVKM. V shed 5 bases and J shed 0 bases, with 17 bases lying between them. This CDR3 has 16 residues.

The V call is TRBV5-1, the J call TRBJ2-3, with TRBD2 identical over 10 bases. Germline V gives CDR1 SGHRS, CDR2 YFSETQ. V was clipped by 9 bases and J by 2 bases; unmatched bases: 9. The CDR3 is 15 amino acids. This CDR3 is CATSRAGGPTDTQYF. Written as DNA, the CDR3 is TGCGCCACATCTAGAGCGGGAGGGCCCACAGATACGCAGTATTTT.

This clonotype was recorded at least ten times. The chain couples TRBV10-3 to TRBJ1-3; no definite D call. There are 17 residues in the CDR3. Germline loops: CDR1 ENHRY, CDR2 SYGVKD. Trimming removed 2 bases from V and 3 bases from J, with 17 bases in between. CDR3 bases: TGTGCCATCAGTGAGCGCCTTGTCATCCCGGGTGGAAACACCATATATTTT. Translation gives CAISERLVIPGGNTIYF.

This clonotype has more than one count but fewer than ten. CDR3 loop: CSARDKQGNGNTIYF. Here the CDR3 DNA reads TGCAGTGCTAGGGACAAACAGGGGAACGGAAACACCATATATTTT. V and J are TRBV20-1 and TRBJ1-3; 7 positions match TRBD1. With V trimmed by 3 bases and J by 4 bases, 9 bases remained unmatched. The CDR3 extends over 15 amino acids. The germline gives CDR1 DFQATT, CDR2 SNEGSKA (reference sequence).

This clonotype was seen ten or more times. This sequence joins TRBV7-2 and TRBJ1-3, with D uncertain. Trimming took 9 bases from V and 2 from J, leaving 17 bases between them. Germline lookup yields CDR1 SGHTA and CDR2 FQGNSA. CDR3 length: 15 amino acids. DNA of the CDR3: TGTGCCAGTAGCACCAGCGACCACACTGGAAACACCATATATTTT. Its translation is CASSTSDHTGNTIYF.

The chain employs TRBV7-6 and TRBJ1-4; D is unresolved. The CDR3 covers 11 residues. The germline V gene has CDR1 SGHVS and CDR2 FNYEAQ. Trimming took off 11 bases at V and 14 bases at J, with 18 bases between the two ends. CDR3 in DNA: TGTGCCGACACCCGCTTTGGAAAGCTGTTTTTT. Translated, it gives CADTRFGKLFF.

V usage is TRBV7-6 and J usage is TRBJ2-7; the D call may be TRBD1 or TRBD2 (5 bases each). The CDR3 has 15 amino acids. Germline loops: CDR1 SGHVS, CDR2 FNYEAQ. Between the trimmed V and J ends, which lost 0 bases and 2 bases, there was a span of 11 bases. The CDR3 DNA sequence: TGTGCCAGCAGCTTAGCAGGGGACCCCCCCTACGAGCAGTACTTC. Residues: CASSLAGDPPYEQYF.

This clonotype was recorded many times. This chain uses TRBV5-8 with TRBJ2-5; 7 bases agree with TRBD2. CDR3 length equals 15 residues. CDR1 is SGHTS, CDR2 YDEGEE, per germline. Trimming at V came to 3 bases and at J to 5 bases, leaving 10 bases not matched to a gene. The CDR3 bases are TGTGCCAGCAGCTCTGCGGTCGGGGGAGGGGAGACCCAGTACTTC. Its protein is CASSSAVGGGETQYF.

The CDR3 sequence is CAWSTRYGYTF. The CDR3 DNA is TGTGCCTGGAGTACGAGATATGGCTACACCTTC. The chain uses TRBV30 and TRBJ1-2, with D uncertain. There are 11 residues in the CDR3. V lost 2 bases to trimming and J lost 5 bases, with 6 bases between them. The germline V gene has CDR1 GTSNPN and CDR2 SVGIG (reference sequence). Full variable domain (missing parts from reference TRBV30 and TRBJ1-2): SQTIHQWPATLVQPVGSPLSLECTVEGTSNPNLYWYRQAAGRGLQLLFYSVGIGQISSEVPQNLSASRPQDRQFILSSKKLLLSDSGFYLCAWSTRYGYTFGSGTRLTVV.

The chain is built from TRBV2 and TRBJ1-6; 7 positions agree with TRBD1. The CDR3 runs to 14 residues. V dropped 9 bases and J dropped 0; count of bases not matched to a gene: 2. The germline gives CDR1 SNHLY, CDR2 FYNNEI. CDR3 in DNA: TGTGCCAGTGGGACAGACTCCTATAATTCACCCCTCCACTTT. Translating it yields CASGTDSYNSPLHF. Based on the CDR3 plus reference TRBV2 and TRBJ1-6, the full variable domain is EPEVTQTPSHQVTQMGQEVILRCVPISNHLYFYWYRQILGQKVEFLVSFYNNEISEKSEIFDDQFSVERPDGSNFTLKIRSTKLEDSAMYFCASGTDSYNSPLHFGNGTRLTVT.

The chain employs TRBV12-3 or TRBV12-4 and TRBJ1-1, with no clear D. V was shortened by 8 bases and J by 1 base, with 20 bases between the two germline ends. The CDR3 runs to 16 residues. The CDR3 sequence is CASGRLSGQANTEAFF. The CDR3 DNA reads as TGTGCCAGCGGTAGATTGTCCGGCCAGGCGAACACTGAAGCTTTCTTT.

There are many counts of this clonotype. The rearrangement joins TRBV24-1 to TRBJ1-5; D may be TRBD1 (5 bases). Germline V gene data show CDR1 as KGHDR and CDR2 as SFDVKD. Trimming took 3 bases from V and 2 from J, leaving 16 bases between them. The CDR3 spans 17 residues. The CDR3 loop reads CATSDGLRGGGNQPQHF. CDR3 in DNA: TGTGCCACCAGTGATGGTCTCCGGGGGGGGGGCAATCAGCCCCAGCATTTT.

This clonotype was recorded at least ten times. Here the CDR3 reads CSANHDGYTF. CDR3 DNA sequence: TGCAGCGCCAATCACGATGGCTACACCTTC. The J gene is TRBJ1-2, the V gene TRBV29-1; D gene ambiguous. The germline gives CDR1 SQVTM, CDR2 ANQGSEA. This CDR3 is built from 10 residues. Between the trimmed V and J ends, which lost 7 bases and 6 bases, there was a span of 9 bases.

This clonotype has ten or more counts. This sequence joins TRBV19 and TRBJ1-5; tentatively, D is TRBD1 (6 bases). Trimming took 6 bases from V and 2 from J, leaving 17 bases between them. The germline CDR1 and CDR2 sequences are LNHDA and SQIVND (reference sequence). This CDR3 contains 16 residues. The DNA for the CDR3 is TGTGCCAGTAGCTCCCAGGTGGACAGACGCAATCAGCCCCAGCATTTT. This translates into CASSSQVDRRNQPQHF.

The chain employs TRBV28 and TRBJ1-4; 7 positions match TRBD1. CDR1 MDHEN and CDR2 SYDVKM come from the germline V gene. The CDR3 is 14 residues long. V dropped 5 bases and J dropped 8; count of bases not matched to a gene: 8. CDR3: CASSTRQGREKLFF. The CDR3 DNA is TGTGCCAGCAGTACGAGACAGGGACGAGAAAAACTGTTTTTT.

The table lists this clonotype with many counts. This chain joins TRBV12-3 or TRBV12-4 and TRBJ1-6; the D gene is possibly TRBD1 (5 bases). The CDR3 has 15 amino acids. V was shortened by 6 bases and J by 6 bases, with 15 bases between the two germline ends. CDR3 bases: TGTGCCAGCAGCCCAAGGGTGGGGGGTAATTCACCCCTCCACTTT. It yields the protein CASSPRVGGNSPLHF.

This clonotype was seen ten or more times. The chain is built from TRBV10-3 and TRBJ1-2, with TRBD1 matching 7 bases. The CDR3 runs to 14 residues. Germline CDR1 reads ENHRY; CDR2 reads SYGVKD. V shed 6 bases and J 8 bases; nucleotides not matched to a gene: 12. The CDR3 sequence: CAIRGQGEGWGYTF. CDR3 DNA: TGTGCCATCAGAGGGCAGGGGGAAGGCTGGGGCTACACCTTC.

Ten or more counts support this clonotype. The chain has TRBV2 and TRBJ1-1, with a tentative D call TRBD1 (5 bases). V dropped 7 bases and J dropped 5 bases, with 14 bases sitting between them. The CDR3 covers 13 residues. From germline, CDR1 is SNHLY and CDR2 FYNNEI. The CDR3 DNA reads as TGTGCCAGCACCTTGCGGGGGGGGACTGAAGCTTTCTTT. This gives the protein CASTLRGGTEAFF.

This clonotype appeared many times. This chain uses TRBV11-2 with TRBJ1-3, with a possible D match to TRBD1 (6 bases). The CDR3 is 14 residues long. Germline V gene lookup returns CDR1 SGHAT and CDR2 FQNNGV. Trimming shortened V by 5 bases and J by 4 bases, and 12 bases separated the two germline ends. The CDR3 DNA reads as TGTGCCAGCAGCCCTACGGACAGCGGAAACACCATATATTTT. This gives the protein CASSPTDSGNTIYF.

In regard to this clonotype: A much larger clone lies one base from this, so it may be a read error. This sequence joins TRBV24-1 and TRBJ1-5; D might be TRBD1 (5 bases). Germline V lookup: CDR1 KGHDR, CDR2 SFDVKD. The CDR3 contains 15 residues. V lost 11 bases and J 1 base, leaving 17 bases between the germline ends. The CDR3 is CAIRYEDSSNQPQHF. CDR3 DNA sequence: TGTGCCATCCGATACGAAGACAGCAGCAATCAGCCCCAGCATTTT.

This clonotype was picked up many times. The gene calls are TRBV7-9 and TRBJ2-7; D ambiguous. V lost 3 bases and J 6 bases, leaving 6 bases between the germline ends. The CDR3 runs 11 residues. Germline values: CDR1 SEHNR, CDR2 FQNEAQ (reference sequence). The CDR3 DNA reads TGTGCCAGCAGCTTCGGGTCCGAGCAGTACTTC. It translates to CASSFGSEQYF.

This sequence joins TRBV19 and TRBJ1-2, with a possible D match to TRBD1 (5 bases). V was cut by 0 bases and J by 3 bases, with 11 bases left in between. This CDR3 contains 15 residues. Germline-derived CDR1 and CDR2 are LNHDA and SQIVND (reference sequence). The CDR3 DNA follows: TGTGCCAGTAGTATAGATCGCACAGGTGACTATGGCTACACCTTC. Its protein is CASSIDRTGDYGYTF.

This clonotype was picked up a small number of times. The J gene is TRBJ2-7, the V gene TRBV7-2, with TRBD1 matching 12 bases. In germline, CDR1 is SGHTA, CDR2 FQGNSA. V gave up 11 bases and J gave up 3 bases; unmatched junction bases: 11. CDR3 length equals 15 residues. The CDR3: CAWSDGTGGFYEQYF. CDR3 DNA sequence: TGTGCCTGGAGTGACGGGACAGGGGGCTTCTACGAGCAGTACTTC. The full variable domain, rest sourced from reference TRBV7-2 and TRBJ2-7, is GAGVSQSPSNKVTEKGKDVELRCDPISGHTALYWYRQSLGQGLEFLIYFQGNSAPDKSGLPSDRFSAERTGGSVSTLTIQRTQQEDSAVYLCAWSDGTGGFYEQYFGPGTRLTVT.